This note documents a single T cell receptor beta chain sequence. Its specific antigen is unknown. One base away there is no much larger clone; base qualities are not given. V trim: 0 bases; J trim: 5 bases; unmatched bases: 6. Its CDR3 holds 15 amino acids, cysteine through phenylalanine. Just the 45-base CDR3 DNA is kept, in frame starting at base 1. CDR1 and CDR2 were assigned from the germline V gene as SGHRS and YFSETQ. The data were obtained in a study of cytomegalovirus exposure and HLA in healthy donors (dated by TCRdb to about 2017). Study-wide context: According to an earlier analysis of a few hundred of the donors, about 180 million T cells yielded 90 million to 140 million unique TCR beta sequences and about 300 Gb of sequence data. A later genetic analysis took genome-wide SNP genotypes for 398 of the 666 donors and used that subset as a discovery cohort. High-throughput TCR immunosequencing, statistical association of individual TCRs with disease status, and machine learning were combined to predict cytomegalovirus infection status. The study used immunosequencing to profile the T cell repertoires of around 600 subjects and linked those repertoires to cytomegalovirus serostatus. Donor age, sex, ethnicity and CMV serostatus were collected together with the repertoire data. In an earlier analysis of 587 of the donors, high-throughput TCR beta sequencing was used to judge whether each TCR beta V gene segment behaved as functional or pseudogenic. Among 300 to 450 genotyped donors of the cohort, an average of roughly 240,000 unique TCR beta nucleotide sequences were sequenced per donor, roughly 20% of them non-productive. The number of donors typed differed by locus, with 629-630 for A, B, C, DRB1 and DQB1, roughly 520 for DQA1, 600 to 610 for DPA1, and around 450 for DPB1. All discovery cohort repertoires had been generated using a single sequencing platform. A later analysis re-examined previously published TCR beta repertoires from about 700 donors and added high-resolution HLA genotyping to investigate patterns of TCR occurrence. A separate validation cohort of over a hundred different subjects was used in addition to the roughly 700-subject first cohort. Rather than drawing on any new phenotypic data, the later analysis identified candidate immune exposures from TCR beta sequences and the way those sequences occurred across donors. Among the roughly 390 genotyped donors, more than 70% belonged to the genetic ancestry cluster associated with self-reported Caucasian donors. Five DR-DQ haplotypes were handled as single units for association and clustering because linkage in the cohort was strong. Class I and class II HLA loci were covered by the typing at four-digit resolution. An early release that covered more than 550 HLA-typed donors contained approximately 300 gigabases of sequencing data and 75 million to 100 million unique TCR sequences. The study was designed to test whether signatures of past pathogen exposure could be identified by cataloging public T cell receptors.

Library generation was performed with the immunoSEQ multiplex PCR assay. For the multiplex PCR, a mixture combining 60 forward primers for TCR Vbeta segments and 13 reverse primers for TCR Jbeta segments was used. The CDR3 region of rearranged TCR beta genes was amplified from genomic DNA by a multiplex PCR assay. On the Illumina HiSeq System, the amplified TCR beta libraries were sequenced as 87-base-pair reads. Per the authors' processing: Across the roughly 700 repertoires, a later analysis counted about 81 million unique TCR beta chains, some 11 million of which were shared by at least two donors. A nearest-neighbor algorithm error-corrected the raw reads and collapsed the reads into unique sequences, merging closely related sequences to remove PCR and sequencing errors. V, D and J gene segments were assigned by aligning CDR3 sequences to IMGT reference sequences. For a sequence to be retained, at least a six-nucleotide match to both a V gene segment and a J gene segment was required. Rearrangements were called productive when the CDR3 lacked stop codons and stayed in frame with V and J; all others were non-productive. CDR3 was defined by IMGT convention, running from the second conserved V-encoded cysteine to the conserved J-encoded phenylalanine. The earlier analysis of fewer than 750 of the donors excluded sequences that lacked an unambiguous match to a single V gene segment. In an earlier analysis of 587 of the donors, V segments were called functional above 56.7% productive rearrangements and were called segregating when the between-donor standard deviation exceeded 5%. A statistical classification framework was built for diagnosing cytomegalovirus status from the catalog of TCR beta chain sequences. In a later analysis, TCR nucleotide sequences were compared against IMGT/GENE-DB human TR gene sequences so that V and J genes could be assigned. In a later analysis, CDR3 sequences and most-parsimonious VDJ recombination scenarios were assigned using the TCRdist pipeline. In a later analysis, every TCR beta chain was defined by the combination of its CDR3 amino acid sequence and its V-gene family, and reads without a unique V-gene family were dropped. To address suspected cross-contamination and a sequencing artifact, a later analysis removed a few hundred highly shared, low-generation-probability nucleotide sequences. For each public chain, a later analysis derived a clonal expansion index from normalized ranks of inferred template counts within each repertoire. In a later analysis, generation probabilities were computed using a VDJ recombination model fitted to out-of-frame rearrangements, and the results were checked against IGoR. Hypergeometric tests were used in a later analysis to score TCR-TCR, TCR-HLA and TCR-CMV co-occurrence, with a repertoire-size bias correction applied to the TCR pairs. In a later analysis, false discovery rates were estimated by permuting HLA or CMV assignments 20 times. A later analysis grouped co-occurring TCRs with DBSCAN, adding TCRdist sequence similarity when clustering within HLA-allele-positive subsets. For co-occurrence clustering, repertoires with fewer than 30,000 or more than 120,000 public chains were excluded, along with a handful of repertoires with anomalous nucleotide sharing. Not all clones reach the TCRdb copy of this immuneACCESS table, which keeps in-frame sequences only. Checked studies attribute under half of the gap to unresolved V genes and leave the rest unexplained. The V and J calls and the clone size are those of that table, but D and trimming were determined from the DNA. For this sample there are 170,000 or so clones; 84% appear just once. 0.38% of the sample is held by the ten biggest clonotypes.

Results the study describes overall, beyond this receptor: Immune exposure information for the cohort was limited to CMV serostatus. Only TCR beta chains were sequenced in this cohort, and the absence of alpha or paired-chain data limited detectable features. In a later analysis, several top co-occurrence clusters were reported to appear linked to parvovirus B19, influenza, CMV and Epstein-Barr virus. Assigning TCR associations to individual alleles was difficult when HLA alleles, especially DR and DQ, strongly co-occurred. A later genetic analysis reported fewer N-insertions in productive TCRs among donors in an Asian-associated ancestry cluster than the approximately 700-donor mean. Roughly uniform sequencing depth across donors was assumed in presence/absence analyses, although this assumption may not hold. According to a later analysis, TCR association rates differed among HLA loci, with DRB1 alleles showing the most associated TCRs and HLA-C alleles showing the fewest. A group of highly shared sequence variants was considered likely to be a technical artifact of the sequencing pipeline. Across donors, most TCR sequences were observed very rarely, whereas some public TCRs were present in many individuals. A later analysis found that HLA-associated TCR beta chains were more clonally expanded and had lower generation probabilities than equally common non-associated chains. The study listed 150 to 200 TCR beta chains as associated with cytomegalovirus. In vitro tests confirmed that three of the cytomegalovirus-associated TCR beta chains recognize cytomegalovirus antigens. Linkage disequilibrium might explain the correlated functional status among segregating V segments, but an unknown experimental factor could not be excluded. Cytomegalovirus status was reported to be diagnosed by the classifier with high specificity and sensitivity in both the original and validation cohorts. Because the 87-base-pair reads could not distinguish some IMGT-functional V segments, including TRBV6-2 and TRBV6-3, those segments were excluded. A later analysis associated 15,000 or so TCR beta sequences with specific HLA alleles at a false discovery rate of 0.05. The authors suggested that the approach could potentially be generalized to other disease states and immunological phenotypes. A further reported finding was that TCR beta sequences accurately predicted the HLA-A and HLA-B alleles for most subjects in the first cohort. Because counts were too low, about 17 rarely observed V segments, including chromosome 9 orphons, were excluded from the earlier analysis of a few hundred of the donors. Because HLA typing was missing for some donors at each locus, association tests included only the typed subset. Broadly in line with IMGT annotations, most TCR beta V segments showed up in productive rearrangements about 90% or about 30% of the time in an earlier analysis of approximately 600 of the donors. A later genetic analysis associated a missense DCLRE1C variant with V-gene and J-gene trimming of TCR beta chains, and an independent cohort replicated the association. According to a later analysis, most CMV-associated TCR beta chains appeared to be HLA-restricted, and the HLA associations seemed to be driven largely by CMV exposure.

In total, around 600 healthy bone marrow donors made up the cohort. Cohort members were all nominally healthy when sampled, although unrecorded immune exposures were likely present. The donor was CMV seronegative and belonged to the group of 350 or so seronegative cohort members. A peripheral blood sample was provided by each donor, and peripheral blood mononuclear cells were used for TCR beta sequencing. Genomic DNA extraction from the blood cell samples was performed with the Qiagen DNeasy Blood Extraction Kit. The V gene is TRBV5-1 and the J gene is TRBJ2-7, and 9 junctional nucleotides match TRBD1. Sequenced input: PBMCs. This receptor was identified in a boy under 10 years old in good health and CMV-seronegative. The encoded CDR3 is CASSLGDRDGNEQYF. The base sequence is TGCGCCAGCAGCTTGGGGGACAGGGACGGCAACGAGCAGTACTTC.